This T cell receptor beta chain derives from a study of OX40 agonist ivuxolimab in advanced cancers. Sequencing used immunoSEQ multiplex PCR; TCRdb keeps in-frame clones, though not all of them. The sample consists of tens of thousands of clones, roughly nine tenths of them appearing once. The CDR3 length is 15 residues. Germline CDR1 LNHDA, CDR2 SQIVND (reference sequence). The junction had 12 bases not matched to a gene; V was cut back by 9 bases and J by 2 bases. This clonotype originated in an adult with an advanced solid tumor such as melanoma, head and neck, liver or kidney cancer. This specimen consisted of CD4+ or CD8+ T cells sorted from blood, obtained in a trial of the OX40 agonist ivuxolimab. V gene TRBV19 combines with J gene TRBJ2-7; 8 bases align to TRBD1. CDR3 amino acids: CASRQGSFGAYEQYF. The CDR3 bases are TGTGCCAGCCGACAGGGGTCCTTCGGTGCCTACGAGCAGTACTTC.